The present T cell receptor beta chain was sequenced within a study of glioma-infiltrating T cells. In germline, CDR1 is SGHVS, CDR2 FNYEAQ. V was trimmed by 5 bases and J by 9 bases, leaving 17 bases between them. The CDR3 spans 13 residues. TCR alpha and beta CDR3 regions were amplified from RNA using iRepertoire nested multiplex PCR. TCRdb re-derived calls from the multiplex PCR reads in MiXCR, one entry per CDR3 protein. The sample holds about 130,000 distinct CDR3 sequences, roughly 24% seen once. This clonotype came up many times. The sequenced sample was glioma tissue, nonneoplastic brain tissue, or PBMCs (not recorded which). The chain uses TRBV7-6 and TRBJ2-7, with D possibly TRBD2 on 5 matching bases. This clonotype was obtained from a human donor with low-grade glioma or glioblastoma, undergoing nonglioma brain surgery, or in good health (not recorded which). CDR3 bases: TGTGCCAGCAGCACCGGACCTCGGGCGGGGCAGTACTTC. Protein product: CASSTGPRAGQYF.